This paragraph covers one T cell receptor (beta chain) sequence. Its specificity is unknown. The data are from a study of T cell responses to AZD1222 COVID-19 vaccine. Trimming removed 0 bases from V and 3 bases from J, with 13 bases in between. The CDR3 has 16 amino acids. Per germline, CDR1 MRHNA and CDR2 SNTAGT. Second-dose groups at about 4 or about 12 weeks were pooled. The study's findings and limits: Targets within unmutated variant regions were reportedly found for nearly half of spike-specific TCRs.

Generated by immunoSEQ multiplex PCR, the TCRdb table keeps only in-frame clones and is missing some. The table lists around 150,000 clones, around nine tenths of them singletons. The chain couples TRBV6-4 to TRBJ2-3, with a weak D call TRBD1 (5 bases). Specimen: peripheral blood, collected 28 days after the second AZD1222 dose. This TCR derives from an adult who received the AZD1222 COVID-19 vaccine. Written as DNA, the CDR3 is TGTGCCAGCAGTGACTCGAGAGACAGACATACAGATACGCAGTATTTT. It specifies CASSDSRDRHTDTQYF.